This entry features one T cell receptor beta chain sequence. Antigen specificity is unknown. The junction had 7 bases not matched to a gene; V was cut back by 4 bases and J by 8 bases. The V gene's germline CDR1 is LGHNT and CDR2 FRNRAP. The CDR3 covers 13 residues. The data were obtained in a study of cytomegalovirus exposure and HLA in healthy donors. Both 60 Vbeta primers and 13 Jbeta primers went into the PCR. Clones were read by immunoSEQ multiplex PCR, and TCRdb kept only the in-frame ones, dropping some. The sample yields over 150,000 clones, of which the top ten take up roughly 0.7%. Study-wide points: An analysis that came later showed most CMV-associated TCR beta chains appearing HLA-restricted.

This receptor was identified in a boy aged 5-17 years in good health and CMV-seronegative. The specimen was PBMCs. The chain joins TRBV12-5 to TRBJ1-2, with TRBD1 matching over 7 bases. CDR3 bases: TGTGCTAGTGGTTCCTCGACAGGGAAGGGCTACACCTTC. Its protein product is CASGSSTGKGYTF.